These T cell receptor beta chains were read from a single sample in a study of siplizumab effects on memory and regulatory T cells. The table came from immunoSEQ multiplex PCR; TCRdb's copy has only in-frame clones and leaves some out. Seen here are tens of thousands of clones, under 98% observed once, and the top ten hold around 0.6%. Sequencing input: naive CD4+ T cells sorted from blood. Source of these receptors: a human donor in good health. Both conserved end residues are part of each CDR3. A D gene is named only where the DNA matches it firmly. Size is stated for part of the rows, as once, few or many counts, or as a class when the clone is expanded.

CDR3 DNA: TGTGCCAGCAGCAAGCCACAGGAATTCACTGAAGCTTTCTTT
CDR3 protein: CASSKPQEFTEAFF
CDR3 length: 14
V gene: TRBV7-2
clone size: NA
D gene: NA
J gene: TRBJ1-1

CDR3 DNA: TGTGCCAGCTCACGCCTAGCTAGCCGGGAGACCCAGTACTTC
CDR3 protein: CASSRLASRETQYF
CDR3 length: 14
V gene: TRBV18
clone size: NA
D gene: NA
J gene: TRBJ2-5

CDR3 DNA: TGTGCCAGCAGCCAAGATGGGGGGGCCACAGATACGCAGTATTTT
CDR3 protein: CASSQDGGATDTQYF
CDR3 length: 15
V gene: TRBV4-2
clone size: once
D gene: NA
J gene: TRBJ2-3

CDR3 DNA: TGTGCCAGCAGCGTAGCATCTGGGGGTGAATCCCTTATCACAGATACGCAGTATTTT
CDR3 protein: CASSVASGGESLITDTQYF
CDR3 length: 19
V gene: TRBV9
clone size: NA
D gene: NA
J gene: TRBJ2-3

CDR3 DNA: TGCGCCAGCAGCCAACTTGGACAGGCTAATGAAAAACTGTTTTTT
CDR3 protein: CASSQLGQANEKLFF
CDR3 length: 15
V gene: TRBV4-3
clone size: NA
D gene: TRBD1
J gene: TRBJ1-4

CDR3 DNA: TGCGCCAGCAGCTTGGCCACTAGCTGGTTAGACAATGAGCAGTTCTTC
CDR3 protein: CASSLATSWLDNEQFF
CDR3 length: 16
V gene: TRBV5-1
clone size: NA
D gene: NA
J gene: TRBJ2-1

CDR3 DNA: TGTGCCAGCAGCTCACTAGCGGGAGGGCCATTTTTCGAGCAGTACTTC
CDR3 protein: CASSSLAGGPFFEQYF
CDR3 length: 16
V gene: TRBV7-2
clone size: NA
D gene: TRBD2
J gene: TRBJ2-7

CDR3 DNA: TGTGCCAGCAGTTACTCCGGGAGGGCCGGTGAGCAGTTCTTC
CDR3 protein: CASSYSGRAGEQFF
CDR3 length: 14
V gene: TRBV6-5
clone size: NA
D gene: TRBD2
J gene: TRBJ2-1

CDR3 DNA: TGTGCCAGCAAACTTACGGGACTAGCGGGATTTGAGCAGTTCTTC
CDR3 protein: CASKLTGLAGFEQFF
CDR3 length: 15
V gene: TRBV6-5
clone size: NA
D gene: TRBD2
J gene: TRBJ2-1

CDR3 DNA: TGTGCCAGTATGACAGGACTATTAGGGAACACTGAAGCTTTCTTT
CDR3 protein: CASMTGLLGNTEAFF
CDR3 length: 15
V gene: TRBV19
clone size: NA
D gene: NA
J gene: TRBJ1-1

CDR3 DNA: TGTGCCAGTAGTTCACGGTCAGGGGGCAAGGGTGAAGCTTTCTTT
CDR3 protein: CASSSRSGGKGEAFF
CDR3 length: 15
V gene: TRBV19
clone size: NA
D gene: TRBD1
J gene: TRBJ1-1

CDR3 DNA: TGTGCCAGCAGCAGAACCGGGACAGGCTACGAGCAGTACTTC
CDR3 protein: CASSRTGTGYEQYF
CDR3 length: 14
V gene: TRBV5-8
clone size: NA
D gene: TRBD1
J gene: TRBJ2-7

CDR3 DNA: TGCGCCAGCAGCCTACGGACAGGGGAAGAGACCCAGTACTTC
CDR3 protein: CASSLRTGEETQYF
CDR3 length: 14
V gene: TRBV5-1
clone size: NA
D gene: TRBD1
J gene: TRBJ2-5

CDR3 DNA: TGTGCCAGCAGCTTTGCGGGGAGTAACACTGAAGCTTTCTTT
CDR3 protein: CASSFAGSNTEAFF
CDR3 length: 14
V gene: TRBV7-3
clone size: NA
D gene: NA
J gene: TRBJ1-1

CDR3 DNA: TGTGCCAGCAGCCGAACGAGGGACTATGGCTACACCTTC
CDR3 protein: CASSRTRDYGYTF
CDR3 length: 13
V gene: TRBV6-5
clone size: once
D gene: NA
J gene: TRBJ1-2

CDR3 DNA: TGTGCCAGCAGCTCCGGACAGGGCCATGGCTACACCTTC
CDR3 protein: CASSSGQGHGYTF
CDR3 length: 13
V gene: TRBV5-4
clone size: NA
D gene: TRBD1
J gene: TRBJ1-2

CDR3 DNA: TGTGCCAGCAGTTACGGGACAGGGGGCCGGGAGACCCAGTACTTC
CDR3 protein: CASSYGTGGRETQYF
CDR3 length: 15
V gene: TRBV6-5
clone size: NA
D gene: TRBD1
J gene: TRBJ2-5

CDR3 DNA: TGTGCCAGCGGAGCGACGGGACGGTATAATTCACCCCTCCACTTT
CDR3 protein: CASGATGRYNSPLHF
CDR3 length: 15
V gene: TRBV6-5
clone size: NA
D gene: NA
J gene: TRBJ1-6

CDR3 DNA: TGTGCCAGCAGCCAAAGAACTGGGGGGGATAGCAATCAGCCCCAGCATTTT
CDR3 protein: CASSQRTGGDSNQPQHF
CDR3 length: 17
V gene: TRBV5-5
clone size: NA
D gene: NA
J gene: TRBJ1-5

CDR3 DNA: TGTGCCATCAGTGAGTGGGGGGGAGGGGAGCAAGAGACCCAGTACTTC
CDR3 protein: CAISEWGGGEQETQYF
CDR3 length: 16
V gene: TRBV10-3
clone size: NA
D gene: TRBD2
J gene: TRBJ2-5

CDR3 DNA: TGTGCCTGGAGTTTTGGGCCTCTCCTCTCTGGGGCCAACGTCCTGACTTTC
CDR3 protein: CAWSFGPLLSGANVLTF
CDR3 length: 17
V gene: TRBV30
clone size: once
D gene: NA
J gene: TRBJ2-6

CDR3 DNA: TGTGCCAGCAGCATAAGGCCCGCTGGTGGAGACGAGCAGTACTTC
CDR3 protein: CASSIRPAGGDEQYF
CDR3 length: 15
V gene: TRBV7-2
clone size: NA
D gene: NA
J gene: TRBJ2-7

CDR3 DNA: TGTGCCAGCAAGAGGGGGCGGGCAGATACGCAGTATTTT
CDR3 protein: CASKRGRADTQYF
CDR3 length: 13
V gene: TRBV6-5
clone size: NA
D gene: TRBD1
J gene: TRBJ2-3

CDR3 DNA: TGTGCCAGCAGTTATGAGGATCCAGGGCGGCACGAGCAGTACTTC
CDR3 protein: CASSYEDPGRHEQYF
CDR3 length: 15
V gene: TRBV6-6
clone size: NA
D gene: NA
J gene: TRBJ2-7

CDR3 DNA: TGCGCCAGCATTAGTACTAGCGGAAGGGGACGTAATGAGCAGTTCTTC
CDR3 protein: CASISTSGRGRNEQFF
CDR3 length: 16
V gene: TRBV10-2
clone size: NA
D gene: TRBD2
J gene: TRBJ2-1

CDR3 DNA: TGTGCCAGCAGCTTAGAGGGGGGTTATAATTCACCCCTCCACTTT
CDR3 protein: CASSLEGGYNSPLHF
CDR3 length: 15
V gene: TRBV11-3
clone size: NA
D gene: NA
J gene: TRBJ1-6

CDR3 DNA: TGTGCCAGCAGCGCCCTAGTGGACGCAACTAATGAAAAACTGTTTTTT
CDR3 protein: CASSALVDATNEKLFF
CDR3 length: 16
V gene: TRBV9
clone size: once
D gene: NA
J gene: TRBJ1-4

CDR3 DNA: TGTGCCAGCAGCTTACAGCGGGGGCTTCCTAACAATGAGCAGTTCTTC
CDR3 protein: CASSLQRGLPNNEQFF
CDR3 length: 16
V gene: TRBV7-2
clone size: NA
D gene: TRBD2
J gene: TRBJ2-1

CDR3 DNA: TGTGCCAGCAGCAGGACCACCTACGAGCAGTACTTC
CDR3 protein: CASSRTTYEQYF
CDR3 length: 12
V gene: TRBV7-3
clone size: NA
D gene: NA
J gene: TRBJ2-7

CDR3 DNA: TGCGCCAGCAGCCATGATCGCCCGGGACTTGGCTCCTACAATGAGCAGTTCTTC
CDR3 protein: CASSHDRPGLGSYNEQFF
CDR3 length: 18
V gene: TRBV4-1
clone size: NA
D gene: NA
J gene: TRBJ2-1

CDR3 DNA: TGCGCCAGCGCCCGGACAGGAGAAAACATTCAGTACTTC
CDR3 protein: CASARTGENIQYF
CDR3 length: 13
V gene: TRBV5-1
clone size: NA
D gene: TRBD1
J gene: TRBJ2-4

CDR3 DNA: TGTGCCATCAGTCCTGGGACAGGGATCTACAATGAGCAGTTCTTC
CDR3 protein: CAISPGTGIYNEQFF
CDR3 length: 15
V gene: TRBV10-3
clone size: NA
D gene: TRBD1
J gene: TRBJ2-1

CDR3 DNA: TGTGCCAGCAGTTTTGCGGGAGGCTACAATGAGCAGTTCTTC
CDR3 protein: CASSFAGGYNEQFF
CDR3 length: 14
V gene: TRBV27
clone size: NA
D gene: TRBD2
J gene: TRBJ2-1

CDR3 DNA: TGTGCCTGCGGAAAGAACTATGGCTACACCTTC
CDR3 protein: CACGKNYGYTF
CDR3 length: 11
V gene: TRBV30
clone size: NA
D gene: NA
J gene: TRBJ1-2

CDR3 DNA: TGTGCCTGGAGCGGGATAGTGGTAGAGACCCAGTACTTC
CDR3 protein: CAWSGIVVETQYF
CDR3 length: 13
V gene: TRBV30
clone size: once
D gene: NA
J gene: TRBJ2-5

CDR3 DNA: TGTGCCAGCAGCCAAGAGAGGGGCCGGGAGACCCAGTACTTC
CDR3 protein: CASSQERGRETQYF
CDR3 length: 14
V gene: TRBV4-2
clone size: NA
D gene: NA
J gene: TRBJ2-5

CDR3 DNA: TGTGCCAGCAGCTTGTACGGGGGAGGAAACATTCAGTACTTC
CDR3 protein: CASSLYGGGNIQYF
CDR3 length: 14
V gene: TRBV5-8
clone size: NA
D gene: NA
J gene: TRBJ2-4

CDR3 DNA: TGTGCCAGCAGCCAAGCGGACAGGGGGTCATTTGATACGCAGTATTTT
CDR3 protein: CASSQADRGSFDTQYF
CDR3 length: 16
V gene: TRBV4-2
clone size: NA
D gene: TRBD1
J gene: TRBJ2-3

CDR3 DNA: TGTGCCAGCAGTGAACGTCTCGGCAGCGAGTATGGCTACACCTTC
CDR3 protein: CASSERLGSEYGYTF
CDR3 length: 15
V gene: TRBV2
clone size: once
D gene: NA
J gene: TRBJ1-2

CDR3 DNA: TGCGCCAGCAGCTCGACAGGCTACTCTGGAAACACCATATATTTT
CDR3 protein: CASSSTGYSGNTIYF
CDR3 length: 15
V gene: TRBV5-1
clone size: NA
D gene: NA
J gene: TRBJ1-3

CDR3 DNA: TGTGCCAGCTCAAGCCAAGAGACCCAGTACTTC
CDR3 protein: CASSSQETQYF
CDR3 length: 11
V gene: TRBV18
clone size: NA
D gene: NA
J gene: TRBJ2-5

CDR3 DNA: TGTGCCTGGAGTCTTTACCTAGGGACCCTGGGGGCGATGAACACTGAAGCTTTCTTT
CDR3 protein: CAWSLYLGTLGAMNTEAFF
CDR3 length: 19
V gene: TRBV30
clone size: NA
D gene: NA
J gene: TRBJ1-1

CDR3 DNA: TGTGCCAGCAGCCCCGCGGGGGAGGATGGCTACACCTTC
CDR3 protein: CASSPAGEDGYTF
CDR3 length: 13
V gene: TRBV7-2
clone size: NA
D gene: NA
J gene: TRBJ1-2

CDR3 DNA: TGTGCCAGCAGCCGAGCGGGAGGACTAGCGGGAGCCTACAATGAGCAGTTCTTC
CDR3 protein: CASSRAGGLAGAYNEQFF
CDR3 length: 18
V gene: TRBV21-1
clone size: NA
D gene: NA
J gene: TRBJ2-1

CDR3 DNA: TGTGCCAGTAGTATATCTTATTGGAGTCAGAACTATGGCTACACCTTC
CDR3 protein: CASSISYWSQNYGYTF
CDR3 length: 16
V gene: TRBV19
clone size: NA
D gene: NA
J gene: TRBJ1-2

CDR3 DNA: TGTGCCTGGAGTGGACAGTTCACAGATACGCAGTATTTT
CDR3 protein: CAWSGQFTDTQYF
CDR3 length: 13
V gene: TRBV30
clone size: NA
D gene: NA
J gene: TRBJ2-3